This T cell receptor beta chain appears in the sequencing data of a study of T cell responses to AZD1222 COVID-19 vaccine. Libraries were prepared by immunoSEQ multiplex PCR; TCRdb keeps only in-frame clonotypes and omits some of them. The profile shows around 160,000 clones, around 89% of them singletons. This clone appeared once. Antigen unknown. Trimming stripped 6 bases from V and 8 bases from J, with 19 bases between. CDR1 is MDHEN and CDR2 is SYDVKM in the germline V gene. This CDR3 has 15 amino acids. General study results and limits: Without day 14 samples, only post-peak T cell repertoires were studied. Dominant CD4 TCR responses targeted spike regions 160-218 and 743-854. A mostly white British donor set with more females was recruited, and clonal diversity was possibly underestimated.

This clonotype originated in an adult in good health. The source was peripheral blood, collected on day 0 of AZD1222 vaccination. The V call is TRBV28, the J call TRBJ1-4; a possible D gene is TRBD1 (5 bases). CDR3 bases: TGTGCCAGCAGCCCGCCGAGACAGAGGAGGGAAAAACTGTTTTTT. It is translated as CASSPPRQRREKLFF. Together with reference TRBV28 and TRBJ1-4, the CDR3 gives the full variable domain: DVKVTQSSRYLVKRTGEKVFLECVQDMDHENMFWYRQDPGLGLRLIYFSYDVKMKEKGDIPEGYSVSREKKERFSLILESASTNQTSMYLCASSPPRQRREKLFFGSGTQLSVL.